The 15 T cell receptor beta chains below come from one sample, sequenced in a study of T cell responses to AZD1222 COVID-19 vaccine. Generated by immunoSEQ multiplex PCR, the TCRdb table keeps only in-frame clones and is missing some. The table records 110,000 to 150,000 clones, around 90% of them present only once. The sample here was peripheral blood, taken on day 0 of AZD1222 vaccination. The source is an adult in good health.

The rearrangement uses TRBV7-2 and TRBJ1-1; D unclear. Trimming removed 1 base from V and 4 bases from J, with 13 bases in between. Germline assignment: CDR1 SGHTA and CDR2 FQGNSA. This CDR3 contains 15 residues. CDR3 coding DNA: TGTGCCAGCAGCTTAGACGGCAGGATGGGCACTGAAGCTTTCTTT. Translation: CASSLDGRMGTEAFF.

The CDR3 coding sequence is TGTGCCAGCAGTTACTCGGGGGAAGGACAAGAGACCCAGTACTTC. Protein: CASSYSGEGQETQYF. The chain couples TRBV6-6 to TRBJ2-5, with D perhaps assigned TRBD1 or TRBD2 (5 bases each). Per germline, CDR1 MNHNY and CDR2 SVGAGI (reference sequence). The CDR3 consists of 15 residues. Trimming took off 0 bases at V and 2 bases at J, with 10 bases between the two ends.

This clone was observed a few times. The chain is built from TRBV24-1 and TRBJ1-1; D is uncertain. The CDR3 is made up of 14 amino acids. Trimming removed 5 bases from V and 4 bases from J, with 13 bases in between. Germline CDR1 and CDR2: KGHDR and SFDVKD. CDR3 bases: TGTGCCACCAGTGGAAGGTCGGGTGGCACTGAAGCTTTCTTT. The encoded protein is CATSGRSGGTEAFF.

CDR3 DNA: TGTGCCAGCAGTTTAGGGACAGGGGGCGGCTACACCTTC. Amino acid sequence: CASSLGTGGGYTF. The gene calls are TRBV12-3 or TRBV12-4 and TRBJ1-2; 11 nucleotides line up with TRBD1. V gave up 1 base and J gave up 8 bases; unmatched junction bases: 0. The CDR3 covers 13 residues.

This sequence joins TRBV19 and TRBJ2-3; D gene unclear. This CDR3 has 13 amino acids. V lost 4 bases and J 4 bases, leaving 9 bases between the germline ends. CDR1 and CDR2 (germline): LNHDA, SQIVND (reference sequence). CDR3 bases: TGTGCCAGTAGTAGTCGCGCTTCAGATACGCAGTATTTT. Its protein product is CASSSRASDTQYF.

The V and J genes are TRBV28 and TRBJ1-4; D call uncertain. The ends were cut back, 4 bases at V and 4 bases at J, with 10 bases in the middle. This CDR3 has 14 amino acids. Looked up from germline, CDR1 is MDHEN and CDR2 is SYDVKM. The CDR3 loop is CASSSGGINEKLFF. In DNA, the CDR3 is TGTGCCAGCAGTTCCGGAGGGATTAATGAAAAACTGTTTTTT.

The chain employs TRBV7-2 and TRBJ2-4; the D gene is possibly TRBD1 (6 bases). CDR1 SGHTA and CDR2 FQGNSA come from the germline V gene. The CDR3 has 13 residues. Between the trimmed V and J ends, which lost 4 bases and 7 bases, there was a span of 11 bases. In DNA, the CDR3 is TGTGCCAGCAGCTCAGTACAGGGTAACATTCAGTACTTC. This encodes CASSSVQGNIQYF.

V and J are TRBV6-5 and TRBJ1-6, with D tentatively TRBD1 (5 bases). The CDR3 totals 14 residues. Germline V gene lookup returns CDR1 MNHEY and CDR2 SVGAGI. Trimming cost V 6 bases and J 7 bases, with 13 bases left between them. CDR3 DNA sequence: TGTGCCAGCAGCCCCCAGGGCGGGAATTCACCCCTCCACTTT. Amino acids: CASSPQGGNSPLHF.

The genes are TRBV28 and TRBJ2-7; no firm D call. Trimming pared 7 bases from V and 2 bases from J, leaving 9 bases between. The germline V gene encodes CDR1 MDHEN and CDR2 SYDVKM. The CDR3 covers 12 residues. The CDR3 DNA reads as TGTGCCAGCACCGGATCCCCCTACGAGCAGTACTTC. Encoded protein: CASTGSPYEQYF.

This clone has only one observation. The rearrangement uses TRBV4-1 and TRBJ2-2; D is possibly TRBD2 (5 bases). CDR1 and CDR2 (germline): MGHRA, YSYEKL. Deletions cut 4 bases from V and 3 bases from J, with 12 bases between. The CDR3 spans 15 residues. For the CDR3, the DNA is TGCGCCAGCAGCCGGATAGTGGACTACACCGGGGAGCTGTTTTTT. This encodes CASSRIVDYTGELFF.

This clone appeared once. This chain uses TRBV15 with TRBJ2-1; TRBD2 matches at 8 bases. V lost 5 bases, J lost 8 bases, and 17 bases stayed unmatched. The V gene's germline CDR1 is LNHNV and CDR2 YYDKDF (reference sequence). This CDR3 has 17 amino acids. CDR3 region: CATSALLSGSGTDEQFF. CDR3 sequence (DNA): TGTGCCACCAGCGCCCTCTTAAGCGGGAGCGGTACCGATGAGCAGTTCTTC.

This chain uses TRBV30 with TRBJ1-1; TRBD1 might be the D (5 bases). The CDR3 runs 12 residues. Germline values: CDR1 GTSNPN, CDR2 SVGIG (reference sequence). The ends were cut back, 0 bases at V and 4 bases at J, with 6 bases in the middle. CDR3 loop: CAWSVRGTEAFF. The CDR3 DNA reads TGTGCCTGGAGTGTTAGGGGCACTGAAGCTTTCTTT.

V and J are TRBV4-2 and TRBJ2-3; D remains ambiguous. This CDR3 is built from 13 residues. CDR1 and CDR2 from the germline V gene are LGHNA and YNFKEQ. Trimming cost V 0 bases and J 7 bases, with 8 bases left between them. The DNA for the CDR3 is TGTGCCAGCAGCCAAGAAAGTTCGAATACGCAGTATTTT. This gives the protein CASSQESSNTQYF.

This clone came up once. DNA of the CDR3: TGTGCCAGCAGTGAACAGGGAAGGGGCACAGATACGCAGTATTTT. Translating gives CASSEQGRGTDTQYF. The V and J genes are TRBV6-4 and TRBJ2-3; tentative D call: TRBD1 (6 bases). Germline loops: CDR1 MRHNA, CDR2 SNTAGT. V lost 3 bases and J 1 base, leaving 11 bases between the germline ends. The CDR3 consists of 15 residues.

The chain employs TRBV11-3 and TRBJ2-3; D is ambiguous. V dropped 5 bases and J dropped 0 bases, with 9 bases sitting between them. The germline V gene encodes CDR1 SGHNT and CDR2 YENEEA. This CDR3 is built from 14 residues. Written as DNA, the CDR3 is TGTGCCAGCAGCCCGACACCTAGCACAGATACGCAGTATTTT. As protein: CASSPTPSTDTQYF.